The TCR beta chain under discussion was sequenced for a study of T cells in Graves' hyperthyroidism and ophthalmopathy. RNA transcripts were the template for amplifying TCR beta CDR3 regions. The HTBI primer set drove a first-round RT-PCR of the TCR CDR3. TCRdb re-derived calls from the multiplex PCR reads in MiXCR, one entry per CDR3 protein. This table holds 250,000 to 300,000 distinct CDR3 sequences, around 15% found once. CDR3 length: 14 amino acids. The germline V and J ends were trimmed by 4 bases and 3 bases, with 13 bases remaining between them. V is TRBV12-3 or TRBV12-4 and J is TRBJ2-7; D gene ambiguous. The sequenced sample was blood. The TCR sequence derives from a woman aged 55-70 years with Graves' ophthalmopathy. CDR3: CASSSTRESYEQYF. Here the CDR3 DNA reads TGTGCCAGCAGTTCCACAAGGGAAAGCTACGAGCAGTACTTC.